Here is one T cell receptor beta chain with its context. Its target is not known. Other DNA variants within this sample encode the same CDR3. This sample was included in a study of shared clonotypes between healthy human individuals. Overall study context: The cohort had two women and a few men, ages 18 to 49.

From CD4+ cells came CD45RA+ naive and CD45RA-negative memory subsets. The assay was immunoSEQ multiplex PCR, and TCRdb's table has in-frame clones only and misses some. The table includes roughly 2 million clones, 90% to 95% detected once. This CDR3 region has 12 residues. The V gene's germline CDR1 is LNHNV and CDR2 YYDKDF (reference sequence). Trimming removed 1 base from V and 2 bases from J, with 2 bases in between. Study-wide findings and caveats: Genetic and exposure-history diversity was limited by the few donors. An expected dependence of interdonor clonotype sharing on sequencing depth was noted.

Input material: naive CD4+ T cells sorted from blood. The subset denotes: CD45RA+ positively selected. The TCR sequence derives from a man younger than 35 in good health. The chain joins TRBV15 to TRBJ2-5; D is ambiguous. Written as DNA, the CDR3 is TGTGCCACCAGCAGAGGGCAAGAGACCCAGTACTTC. Amino acids: CATSRGQETQYF. Full variable domain (outside the CDR3, taken from reference TRBV15 and TRBJ2-5): DAMVIQNPRYQVTQFGKPVTLSCSQTLNHNVMYWYQQKSSQAPKLLFHYYDKDFNNEADTPDNFQSRRPNTSFCFLDIRSPGLGDTAMYLCATSRGQETQYFGPGTRLLVL.